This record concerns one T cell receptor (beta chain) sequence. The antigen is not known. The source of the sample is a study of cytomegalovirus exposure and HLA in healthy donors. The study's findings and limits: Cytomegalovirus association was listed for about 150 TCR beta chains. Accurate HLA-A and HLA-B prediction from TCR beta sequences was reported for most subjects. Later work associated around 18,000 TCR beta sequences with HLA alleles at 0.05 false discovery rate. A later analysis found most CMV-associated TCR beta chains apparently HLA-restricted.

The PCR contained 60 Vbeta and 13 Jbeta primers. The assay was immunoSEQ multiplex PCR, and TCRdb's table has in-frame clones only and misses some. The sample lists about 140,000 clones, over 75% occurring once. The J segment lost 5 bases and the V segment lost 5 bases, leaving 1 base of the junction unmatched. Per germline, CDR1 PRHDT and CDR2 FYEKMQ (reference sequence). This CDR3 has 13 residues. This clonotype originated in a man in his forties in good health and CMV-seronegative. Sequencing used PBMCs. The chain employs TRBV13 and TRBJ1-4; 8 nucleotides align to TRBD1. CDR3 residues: CASSGDRNEKLFF. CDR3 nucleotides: TGTGCCAGCAGCGGGGACAGGAATGAAAAACTGTTTTTT.